Given below is one TCR beta chain in context. This sample was taken from a study of T cell repertoires in cytomegalovirus infection. MiXCR, run by TCRdb on the reads, gives a single entry per CDR3 protein. This sample has 680,000 or so distinct CDR3 sequences; less than 40% occur once, and the top ten carry more than 2.5%. Germline lookup yields CDR1 SGDLS and CDR2 YYNGEE. The CDR3 consists of 16 residues. The ends were cut back, 0 bases at V and 5 bases at J, with 15 bases in the middle. The sequence was collected from a human donor in good health (CMV status not recorded). Some clones in this sample may be carry-over from other donors' samples. J is TRBJ2-1 and V is TRBV9; D is perhaps TRBD1 or TRBD2 (5 bases each). Sequenced: PBMCs. CDR3 amino acids: CASSVAPAGTHNEQFF. The DNA for the CDR3 is TGTGCCAGCAGCGTAGCTCCGGCAGGGACCCACAATGAGCAGTTCTTC.